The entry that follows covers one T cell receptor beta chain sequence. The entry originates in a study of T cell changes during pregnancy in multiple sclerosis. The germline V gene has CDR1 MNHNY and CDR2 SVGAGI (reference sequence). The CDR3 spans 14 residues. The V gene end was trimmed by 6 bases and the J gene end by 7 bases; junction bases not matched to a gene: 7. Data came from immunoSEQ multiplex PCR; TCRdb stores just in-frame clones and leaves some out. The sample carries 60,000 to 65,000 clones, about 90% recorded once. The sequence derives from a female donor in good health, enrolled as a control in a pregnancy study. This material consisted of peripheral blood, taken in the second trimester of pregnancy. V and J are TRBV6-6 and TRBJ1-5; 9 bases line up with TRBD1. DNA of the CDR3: TGTGCCAGCAGCTCGGGACAGGGAAGGCAGCCCCAGCATTTT. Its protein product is CASSSGQGRQPQHF.